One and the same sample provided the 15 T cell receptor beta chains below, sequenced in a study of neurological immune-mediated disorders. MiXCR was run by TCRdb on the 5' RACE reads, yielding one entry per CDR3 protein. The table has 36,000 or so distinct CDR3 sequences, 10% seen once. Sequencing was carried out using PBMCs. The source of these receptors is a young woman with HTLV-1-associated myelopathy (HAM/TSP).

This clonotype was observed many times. The CDR3 loop is CASSLAGGYTF. CDR3 in DNA: TGCGCCAGCAGCTTGGCCGGGGGCTACACCTTC. The V call is TRBV5-1, the J call TRBJ1-2; D gene unclear. Germline CDR1 and CDR2: SGHRS and YFSETQ. This CDR3 contains 11 residues. Trimming stripped 0 bases from V and 8 bases from J, with 5 bases between.

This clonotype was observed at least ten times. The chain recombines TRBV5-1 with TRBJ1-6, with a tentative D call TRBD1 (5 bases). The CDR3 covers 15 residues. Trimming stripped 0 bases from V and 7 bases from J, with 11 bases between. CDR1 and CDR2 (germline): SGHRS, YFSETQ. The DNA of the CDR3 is TGCGCCAGCAGCTTGGAATCAGGGCTCAATTCACCCCTCCACTTT. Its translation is CASSLESGLNSPLHF.

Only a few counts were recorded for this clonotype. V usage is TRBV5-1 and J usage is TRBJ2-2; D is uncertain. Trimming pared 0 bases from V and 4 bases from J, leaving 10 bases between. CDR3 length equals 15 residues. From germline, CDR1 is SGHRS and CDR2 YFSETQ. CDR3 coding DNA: TGCGCCAGCAGCTTGGGTCGCACTCTCACCGGGGAGCTGTTTTTT. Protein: CASSLGRTLTGELFF.

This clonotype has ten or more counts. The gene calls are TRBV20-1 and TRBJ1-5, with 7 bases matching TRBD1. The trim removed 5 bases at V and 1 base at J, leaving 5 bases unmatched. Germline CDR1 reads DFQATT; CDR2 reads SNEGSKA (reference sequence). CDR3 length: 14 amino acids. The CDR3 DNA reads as TGCAGTGCTCGACAGGGAGCAAGCAATCAGCCCCAGCATTTT. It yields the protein CSARQGASNQPQHF.

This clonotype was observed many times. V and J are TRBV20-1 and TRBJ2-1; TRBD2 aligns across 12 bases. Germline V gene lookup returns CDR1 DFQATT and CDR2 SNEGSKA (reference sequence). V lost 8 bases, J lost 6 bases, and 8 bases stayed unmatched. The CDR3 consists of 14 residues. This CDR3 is CSPSSGGAINEQFF. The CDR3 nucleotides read TGCAGTCCCTCTAGCGGGGGGGCCATCAATGAGCAGTTCTTC.

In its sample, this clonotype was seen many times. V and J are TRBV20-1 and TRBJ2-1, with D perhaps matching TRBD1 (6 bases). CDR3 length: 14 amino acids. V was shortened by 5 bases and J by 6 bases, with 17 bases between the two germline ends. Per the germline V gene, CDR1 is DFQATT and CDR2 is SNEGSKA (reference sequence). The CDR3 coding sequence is TGCAGTGCTGGATATCCGGGACACGGCAATGAGCAGTTCTTC. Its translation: CSAGYPGHGNEQFF.

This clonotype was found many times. The CDR3 reads CSATSGSALEKLFF. The CDR3 bases are TGCAGTGCTACCTCAGGGTCGGCGCTTGAAAAACTGTTTTTT. The rearrangement links TRBV20-1 to TRBJ1-4; D may be TRBD1 (5 bases). Looked up from germline, CDR1 is DFQATT and CDR2 is SNEGSKA (reference sequence). The CDR3 is 14 residues long. V was shortened by 4 bases and J by 7 bases, with 16 bases between the two germline ends.

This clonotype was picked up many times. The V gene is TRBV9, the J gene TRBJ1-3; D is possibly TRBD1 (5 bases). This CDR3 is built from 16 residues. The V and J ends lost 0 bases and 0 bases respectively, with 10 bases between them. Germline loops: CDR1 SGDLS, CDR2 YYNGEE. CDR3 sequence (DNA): TGTGCCAGCAGCGTAGGGGGCTTAGGCTCTGGAAACACCATATATTTT. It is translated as CASSVGGLGSGNTIYF.

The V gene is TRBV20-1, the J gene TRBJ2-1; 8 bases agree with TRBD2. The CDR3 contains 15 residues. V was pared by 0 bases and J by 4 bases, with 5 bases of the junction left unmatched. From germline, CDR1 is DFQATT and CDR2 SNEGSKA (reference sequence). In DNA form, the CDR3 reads TGCAGTGCTAGAGATCCCGGGGGGGGATACAATGAGCAGTTCTTC. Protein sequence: CSARDPGGGYNEQFF.

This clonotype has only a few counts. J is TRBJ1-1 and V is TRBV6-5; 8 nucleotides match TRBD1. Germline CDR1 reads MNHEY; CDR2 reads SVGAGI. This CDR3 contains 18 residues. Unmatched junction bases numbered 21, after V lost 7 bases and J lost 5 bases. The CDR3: CASTGQGRGGRGWTEAFF. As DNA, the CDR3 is TGTGCCAGCACTGGACAGGGAAGGGGGGGACGGGGCTGGACTGAAGCTTTCTTT.

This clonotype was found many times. DNA for the CDR3: TGCAGTGCTACCGACCCAAAAGGGGGGGCGGGTTTCGGTGGAGATACGCAGTATTTT. This translates into CSATDPKGGAGFGGDTQYF. This chain links TRBV20-1 with TRBJ2-3, with D perhaps matching TRBD2 (7 bases). This CDR3 has 19 residues. Trimming removed 4 bases from V and 5 bases from J, with 31 bases in between. The V gene's germline CDR1 is DFQATT and CDR2 SNEGSKA (reference sequence).

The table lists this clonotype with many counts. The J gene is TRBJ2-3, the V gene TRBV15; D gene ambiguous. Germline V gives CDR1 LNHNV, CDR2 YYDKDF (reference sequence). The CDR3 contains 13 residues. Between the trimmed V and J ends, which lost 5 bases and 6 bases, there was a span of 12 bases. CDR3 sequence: CATSARLRDTQYF. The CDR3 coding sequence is TGTGCCACCAGCGCGCGCCTTCGGGATACGCAGTATTTT.

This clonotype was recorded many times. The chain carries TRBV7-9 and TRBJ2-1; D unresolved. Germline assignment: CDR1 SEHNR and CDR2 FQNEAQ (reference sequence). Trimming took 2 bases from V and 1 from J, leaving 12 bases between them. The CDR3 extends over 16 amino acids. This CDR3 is CASSLNLLGSYNEQFF. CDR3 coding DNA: TGTGCCAGCAGCTTAAATCTCTTGGGGTCCTACAATGAGCAGTTCTTC.

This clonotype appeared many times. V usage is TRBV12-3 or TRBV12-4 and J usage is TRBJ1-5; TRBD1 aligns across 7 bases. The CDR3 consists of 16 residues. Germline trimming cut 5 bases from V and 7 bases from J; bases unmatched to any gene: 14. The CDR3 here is CASSRLFRQGSQPQHF. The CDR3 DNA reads TGTGCCAGCAGTCGCCTTTTTAGACAGGGATCGCAGCCCCAGCATTTT.

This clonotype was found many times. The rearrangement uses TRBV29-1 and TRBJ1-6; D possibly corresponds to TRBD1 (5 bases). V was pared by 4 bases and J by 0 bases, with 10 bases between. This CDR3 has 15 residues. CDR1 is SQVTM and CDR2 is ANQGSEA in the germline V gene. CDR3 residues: CSVVGESSYNSPLHF. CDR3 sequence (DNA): TGCAGCGTTGTAGGGGAGAGCTCCTATAATTCACCCCTCCACTTT.